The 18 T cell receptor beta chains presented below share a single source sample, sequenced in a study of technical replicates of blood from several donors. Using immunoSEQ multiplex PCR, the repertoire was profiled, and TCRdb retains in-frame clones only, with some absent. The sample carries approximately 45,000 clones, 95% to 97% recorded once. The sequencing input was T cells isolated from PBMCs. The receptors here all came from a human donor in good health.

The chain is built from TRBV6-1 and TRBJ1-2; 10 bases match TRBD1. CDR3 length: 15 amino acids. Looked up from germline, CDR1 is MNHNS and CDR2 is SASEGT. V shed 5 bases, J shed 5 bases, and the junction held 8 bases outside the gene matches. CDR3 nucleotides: TGTGCCAGCAGTTTTCCGACAGGGGGCAGATATGGCTACACCTTC. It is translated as CASSFPTGGRYGYTF.

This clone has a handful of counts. DNA for the CDR3: TGTGCCAGCAGTGAGGGGGCAATTAACACTGAAGCTTTCTTT. Amino acid sequence: CASSEGAINTEAFF. The chain uses TRBV25-1 and TRBJ1-1; D might be TRBD1 (6 bases). The CDR3 has 14 residues. CDR1 MGHDK and CDR2 SYGVNS come from the germline V gene. V was clipped by 3 bases and J by 2 bases, with 10 bases between them.

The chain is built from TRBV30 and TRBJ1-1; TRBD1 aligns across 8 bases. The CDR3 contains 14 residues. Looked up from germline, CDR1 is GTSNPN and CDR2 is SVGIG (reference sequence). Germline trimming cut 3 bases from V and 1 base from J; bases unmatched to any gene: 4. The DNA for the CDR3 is TGTGCCTGGAGCCGACAGGGGTCGAACACTGAAGCTTTCTTT. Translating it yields CAWSRQGSNTEAFF.

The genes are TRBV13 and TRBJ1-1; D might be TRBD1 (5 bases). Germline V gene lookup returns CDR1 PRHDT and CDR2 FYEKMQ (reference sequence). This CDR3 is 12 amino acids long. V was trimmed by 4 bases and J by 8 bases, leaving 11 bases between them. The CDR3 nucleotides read TGTGCCAGCAGCTGGCGACAGTTGGAAGCTTTCTTT. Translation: CASSWRQLEAFF. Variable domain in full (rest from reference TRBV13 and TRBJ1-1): AAGVIQSPRHLIKEKRETATLKCYPIPRHDTVYWYQQGPGQDPQFLISFYEKMQSDKGSIPDRFSAQQFSDYHSELNMSSLELGDSALYFCASSWRQLEAFFGQGTRLTVV.

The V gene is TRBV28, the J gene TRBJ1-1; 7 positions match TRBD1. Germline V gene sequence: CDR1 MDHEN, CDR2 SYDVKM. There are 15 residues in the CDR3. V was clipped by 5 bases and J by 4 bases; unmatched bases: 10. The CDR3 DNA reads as TGTGCCAGCAGTACCCCAAGTTACAGGGGCACTGAAGCTTTCTTT. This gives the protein CASSTPSYRGTEAFF.

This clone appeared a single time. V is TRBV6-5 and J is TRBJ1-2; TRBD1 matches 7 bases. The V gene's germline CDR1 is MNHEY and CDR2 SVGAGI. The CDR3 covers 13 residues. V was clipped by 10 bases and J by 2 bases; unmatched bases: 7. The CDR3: CATLRGQNYGYTF. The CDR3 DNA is TGTGCCACCCTACGGGGACAGAACTATGGCTACACCTTC.

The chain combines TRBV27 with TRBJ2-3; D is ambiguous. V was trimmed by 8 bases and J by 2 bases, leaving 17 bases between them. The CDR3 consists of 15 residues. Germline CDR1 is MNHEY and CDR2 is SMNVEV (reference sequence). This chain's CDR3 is CASCHGVPNTDTQYF. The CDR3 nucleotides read TGTGCCAGCTGTCACGGTGTGCCCAACACAGATACGCAGTATTTT.

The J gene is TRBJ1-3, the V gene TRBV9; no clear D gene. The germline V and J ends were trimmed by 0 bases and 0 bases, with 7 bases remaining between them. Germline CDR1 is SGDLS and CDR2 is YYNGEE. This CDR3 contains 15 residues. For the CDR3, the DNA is TGTGCCAGCAGCGTAGTAGAGAGCTCTGGAAACACCATATATTTT. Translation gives CASSVVESSGNTIYF.

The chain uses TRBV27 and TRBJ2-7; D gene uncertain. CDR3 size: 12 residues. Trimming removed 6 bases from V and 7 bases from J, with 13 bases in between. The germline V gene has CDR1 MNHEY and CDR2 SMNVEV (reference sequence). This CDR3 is CASRSRYEEQYF. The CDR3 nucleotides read TGTGCCAGCAGGTCGAGGTATGAAGAGCAGTACTTC.

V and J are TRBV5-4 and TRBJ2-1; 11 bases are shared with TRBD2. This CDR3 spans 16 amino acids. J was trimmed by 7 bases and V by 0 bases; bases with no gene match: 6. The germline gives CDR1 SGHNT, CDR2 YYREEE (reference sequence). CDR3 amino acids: CASSLGTSGSSNEQFF. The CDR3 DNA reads TGTGCCAGCAGCTTGGGCACTAGCGGGAGTTCAAATGAGCAGTTCTTC.

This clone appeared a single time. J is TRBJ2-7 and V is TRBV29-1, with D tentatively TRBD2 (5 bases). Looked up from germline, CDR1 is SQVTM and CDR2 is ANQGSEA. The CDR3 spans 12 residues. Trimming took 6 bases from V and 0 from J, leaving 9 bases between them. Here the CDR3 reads CSVLGLSYEQYF. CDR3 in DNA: TGCAGCGTCCTAGGACTCTCCTACGAGCAGTACTTC.

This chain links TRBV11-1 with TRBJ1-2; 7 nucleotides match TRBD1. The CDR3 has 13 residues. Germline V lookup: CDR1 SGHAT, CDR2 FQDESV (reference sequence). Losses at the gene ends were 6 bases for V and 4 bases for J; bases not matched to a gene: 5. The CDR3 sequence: CASSTGALYGYTF. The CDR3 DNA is TGTGCCAGCAGTACAGGGGCGCTCTATGGCTACACCTTC.

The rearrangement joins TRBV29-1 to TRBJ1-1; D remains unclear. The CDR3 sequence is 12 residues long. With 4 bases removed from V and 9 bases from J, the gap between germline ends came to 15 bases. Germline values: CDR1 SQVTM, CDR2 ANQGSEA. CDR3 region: CSVAPTEVKAFF. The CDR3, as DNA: TGCAGCGTTGCCCCGACCGAGGTTAAAGCTTTCTTT.

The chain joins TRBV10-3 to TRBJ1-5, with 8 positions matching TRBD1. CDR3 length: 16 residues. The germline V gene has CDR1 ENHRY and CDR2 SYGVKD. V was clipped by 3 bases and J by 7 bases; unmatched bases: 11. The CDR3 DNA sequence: TGTGCCATCAGTGATAAGCTGACAGGGGCAAAACAGCCCCAGCATTTT. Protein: CAISDKLTGAKQPQHF.

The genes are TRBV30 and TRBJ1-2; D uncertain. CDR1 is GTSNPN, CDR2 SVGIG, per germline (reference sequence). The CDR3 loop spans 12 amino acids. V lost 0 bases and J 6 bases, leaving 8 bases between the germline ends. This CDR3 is CAWSVSSHGYTF. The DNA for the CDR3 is TGTGCCTGGAGTGTGTCATCCCATGGCTACACCTTC.

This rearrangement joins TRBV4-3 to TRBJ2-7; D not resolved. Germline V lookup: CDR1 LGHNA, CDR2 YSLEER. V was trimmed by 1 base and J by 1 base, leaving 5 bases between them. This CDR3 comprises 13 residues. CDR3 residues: CASSQGLSYEQYF. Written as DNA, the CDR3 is TGCGCCAGCAGCCAAGGCCTATCCTACGAGCAGTACTTC.

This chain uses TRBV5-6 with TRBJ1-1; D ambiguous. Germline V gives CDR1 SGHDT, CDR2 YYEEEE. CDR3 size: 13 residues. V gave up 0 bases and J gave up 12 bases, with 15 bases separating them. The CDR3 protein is CASSLEFGGETFF. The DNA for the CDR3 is TGTGCCAGCAGCTTGGAATTCGGCGGGGAGACTTTCTTT.

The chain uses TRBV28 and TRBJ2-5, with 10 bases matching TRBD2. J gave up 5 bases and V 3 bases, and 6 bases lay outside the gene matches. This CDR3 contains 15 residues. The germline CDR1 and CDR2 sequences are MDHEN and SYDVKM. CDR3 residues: CASSFLAGVLETQYF. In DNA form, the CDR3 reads TGTGCCAGCAGTTTTCTAGCGGGAGTATTGGAGACCCAGTACTTC.